Given below is one T cell receptor (beta chain) in context. Antigen unknown. TCRdb keeps only in-frame clones here, not all; method: immunoSEQ multiplex PCR. The table has some 250,000 clones, almost 90% seen once. These data belong to a study of cytomegalovirus exposure and HLA in healthy donors. General observations from the study: Reportedly, diagnosis of cytomegalovirus status by the classifier showed high specificity and sensitivity.

V shed 6 bases, J shed 8 bases, and the junction held 7 bases outside the gene matches. Germline V CDR1 and CDR2: MNHEY, SVGAGI. This CDR3 comprises 13 residues. The sequencing input was PBMCs. V is TRBV6-5 and J is TRBJ1-2; 9 bases align to TRBD1. This receptor was taken from a woman between 18 and 30 years old in good health and CMV-seronegative. CDR3 region: CASRGQGVRGYTF. The CDR3 DNA follows: TGTGCCAGCAGGGGACAGGGAGTGAGAGGCTACACCTTC.